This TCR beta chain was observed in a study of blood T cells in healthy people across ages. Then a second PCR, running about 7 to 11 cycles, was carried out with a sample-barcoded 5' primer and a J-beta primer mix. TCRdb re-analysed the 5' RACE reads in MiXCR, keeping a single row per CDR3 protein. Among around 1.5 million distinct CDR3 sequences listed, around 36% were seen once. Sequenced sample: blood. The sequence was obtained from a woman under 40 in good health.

The CDR3 region is CASSQDRAVVYGYTF. For the CDR3, the DNA is TGTGCCAGCAGCCAAGATCGGGCCGTAGTCTATGGCTACACCTTC. The chain combines TRBV3-1 with TRBJ1-2; D uncertain. Germline assignment: CDR1 LGHDT and CDR2 YNNKEL (reference sequence). CDR3 length: 15 residues. Trimming cost V 0 bases and J 4 bases, with 12 bases left between them.